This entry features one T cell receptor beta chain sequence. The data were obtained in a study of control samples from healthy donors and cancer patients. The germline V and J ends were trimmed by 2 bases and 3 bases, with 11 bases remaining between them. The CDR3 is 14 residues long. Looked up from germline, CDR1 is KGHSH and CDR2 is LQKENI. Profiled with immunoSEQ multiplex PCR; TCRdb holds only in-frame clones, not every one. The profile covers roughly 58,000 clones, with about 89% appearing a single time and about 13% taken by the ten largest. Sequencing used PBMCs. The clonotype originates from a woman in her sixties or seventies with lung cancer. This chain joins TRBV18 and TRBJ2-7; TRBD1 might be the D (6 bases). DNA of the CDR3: TGTGCCAGCTCACCAGCAGGGGTGGGCTACGAGCAGTACTTC. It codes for CASSPAGVGYEQYF.